This TCR beta chain was sequenced in a study of cytomegalovirus exposure and HLA in healthy donors (dated by TCRdb to about 2017). Background for the entire study: An earlier analysis of some 600 of the donors reported 276 Gb of sequence data and 90 million to 120 million unique TCR beta sequences obtained from some 170 million T cells. The aim of the study was to test whether cataloging public T cell receptors could identify signatures of past pathogen exposure. The genetic ancestry cluster associated with self-reported Caucasian donors included over 65% of the approximately 430 genotyped donors. Donor age, sex, ethnicity and CMV serostatus were collected together with the repertoire data. In an earlier analysis of 587 of the donors, high-throughput TCR beta sequencing was used to judge whether each TCR beta V gene segment behaved as functional or pseudogenic. Both class I and class II loci were covered by HLA typing, at four-digit resolution. Besides the first cohort of more than 650 subjects, a separate validation cohort made up of roughly 130 different subjects was used. Rather than drawing on any new phenotypic data, the later analysis identified candidate immune exposures from TCR beta sequences and the way those sequences occurred across donors. The study combined high-throughput TCR immunosequencing, statistical association of individual TCRs with disease status, and machine learning to predict cytomegalovirus infection status. To study patterns of TCR occurrence, a later analysis re-analyzed previously published TCR beta repertoires from hundreds of donors and added high-resolution HLA genotyping. Among under 450 genotyped donors of the cohort, an average of about 240,000 unique TCR beta nucleotide sequences were sequenced per donor, roughly 20% of them non-productive. Genome-wide SNP genotypes for about 60% of the 666 donors were used in a later genetic analysis, which treated that subset as a discovery cohort. A few DR-DQ haplotypes were handled as single units for association and clustering because linkage in the cohort was strong. Typing coverage varied by locus: about 620-630 donors for A, B, C, DRB1 and DQB1; approximately 500 for DQA1; more than 600 for DPA1; 400 to 480 for DPB1. Around 320 gigabases of sequencing data and tens of millions of unique TCR sequences were included in an early release covering 550 to 800 HLA-typed donors. Using immunosequencing, the study profiled T cell repertoires from 666 subjects and related those repertoires to cytomegalovirus serostatus. All discovery cohort repertoires had been generated using a single sequencing platform.

From the cysteine up to the phenylalanine, the CDR3 has a length of 16 residues. Only the CDR3 DNA stays, 48 bases, in frame from base 1. CDR1 and CDR2, per the germline V gene, are SGHRS and YFSETQ. The V end gives up 1 base and the J end 4 bases, leaving 4 bases in the junction not matched to a gene. On this clone itself: The specificity of this receptor is unknown. The record has no base qualities; no much larger clone is one base away.

The cohort was made up of about 610 healthy bone marrow donors. At the time of sampling, every cohort member was nominally healthy, though immune exposures that went unrecorded were likely present. The donor was CMV seropositive and belonged to the group of 250 to 300 seropositive cohort members. Each donor provided a peripheral blood sample, and peripheral blood mononuclear cells were used for TCR beta sequencing. The Qiagen DNeasy Blood Extraction Kit was used to extract genomic DNA from the blood cell samples. The method was the immunoSEQ multiplex PCR assay. For the multiplex PCR, a mixture combining 60 forward primers for TCR Vbeta segments and 13 reverse primers for TCR Jbeta segments was used. A multiplex PCR assay on genomic DNA amplified the CDR3 region of rearranged TCR beta genes. The Illumina HiSeq System was used to sequence the amplified TCR beta libraries as 87-base-pair reads. For the original study's pipeline: A later analysis tallied 75 million to 95 million unique TCR beta chains across the approximately 670 repertoires, and about 12 million of those chains were shared by two or more donors. To remove PCR and sequencing errors, raw reads were error-corrected and collapsed into unique sequences using a nearest-neighbor algorithm that merged closely related sequences. To assign V, D and J gene segments, CDR3 sequences were aligned to IMGT reference sequences. Each retained sequence needed at least a six-nucleotide match to both a V gene segment and a J gene segment. Rearrangements were called productive when the CDR3 lacked stop codons and stayed in frame with V and J; all others were non-productive. Following IMGT convention, CDR3 was defined as the stretch from the second conserved V-encoded cysteine up to the conserved J-encoded phenylalanine. The earlier analysis of about 610 of the donors excluded any sequence lacking an unambiguous match to a single V gene segment. An earlier analysis of 587 of the donors called V segments functional above 56.7% productive rearrangements and segregating when the between-donor standard deviation exceeded 5%. To diagnose cytomegalovirus status from the catalog of TCR beta chain sequences, a statistical classification framework was built. V and J gene assignment, in a later analysis, came from comparing TCR nucleotide sequences with IMGT/GENE-DB human TR gene sequences. In a later analysis, CDR3 sequences and most-parsimonious VDJ recombination scenarios were assigned using the TCRdist pipeline. In a later analysis, each TCR beta chain was defined by its CDR3 amino acid sequence together with its V-gene family, and reads lacking a unique V-gene family were excluded. A later analysis removed nearly 600 highly shared, low-generation-probability nucleotide sequences to deal with suspected cross-contamination and a sequencing artifact. A later analysis calculated a clonal expansion index for each public chain from normalized within-repertoire ranks of inferred template counts. In a later analysis, generation probabilities were computed with a VDJ recombination model fitted to out-of-frame rearrangements, and the resulting probabilities were checked against IGoR. In a later analysis, TCR-TCR, TCR-HLA and TCR-CMV co-occurrence was scored with hypergeometric tests, and a repertoire-size bias correction was applied to TCR pairs. A later analysis estimated false discovery rates by permuting HLA or CMV assignments 20 times. In a later analysis, co-occurring TCRs were grouped using DBSCAN, with TCRdist sequence similarity added in when clustering inside HLA-allele-positive subsets. Repertoires with fewer than 30,000 or more than 120,000 public chains, plus five repertoires with anomalous nucleotide sharing, were excluded from co-occurrence clustering. The source is immuneACCESS, and TCRdb retained only in-frame sequences with V and J called. Part of the clones is not carried over; for the studies checked, unresolved V genes explain less than half of this, and the remainder is unexplained. The DNA was the basis for D and trimming; V, J and clone size are from that table. The sample table records about 120,000 clones; approximately 80% of these occur just once. The ten largest account for more than 10% of the sample.

The paper as a whole reports these results and caveats: Because some donors lacked HLA typing at each locus, the association tests relied only on the typed subset. Correlated functional status among segregating V segments might reflect linkage disequilibrium, but an unknown experimental factor could not be ruled out. In an earlier analysis of about 550 of the donors, most TCR beta V segments were observed in productive rearrangements about 87% or about 30% of the time, broadly matching IMGT annotations. A later analysis associated around 16,000 TCR beta sequences with specific HLA alleles at a false discovery rate of 0.05. Compared with the roughly 710-donor mean, donors in an Asian-associated ancestry cluster had fewer N-insertions in productive TCRs, according to a later genetic analysis. The only immune exposure information available for the cohort was CMV serostatus. Most TCR sequences were seen in very few donors, while some public TCRs were found in many individuals. The study gave a list of around 170 TCR beta chains associated with cytomegalovirus. A later analysis found that TCR association rates varied across HLA loci, with DRB1 alleles showing the most associated TCRs and HLA-C alleles the fewest. Most CMV-associated TCR beta chains appeared to be HLA-restricted in a later analysis, and the HLA associations seemed to be driven largely by CMV exposure. The classifier was reported to diagnose cytomegalovirus status with high specificity and sensitivity in both the original cohort and the validation cohort. In a later genetic analysis, a missense DCLRE1C variant was associated with V-gene and J-gene trimming of TCR beta chains, and the association was replicated in an independent cohort. Because counts were too low, 15 to 20 rarely observed V segments, including chromosome 9 orphons, were excluded from the earlier analysis of around 590 of the donors. In vitro tests confirmed that a few of the cytomegalovirus-associated TCR beta chains recognize cytomegalovirus antigens. A group of highly shared sequence variants was considered likely to be a technical artifact of the sequencing pipeline. Strong co-occurrence of HLA alleles, especially DR and DQ, made assigning TCR associations to individual alleles difficult. According to a later analysis, parvovirus B19, influenza, CMV and Epstein-Barr virus appeared linked to several top co-occurrence clusters. Only TCR beta chains were sequenced in this cohort, and the absence of alpha or paired-chain data limited detectable features. A further reported finding was that TCR beta sequences accurately predicted the HLA-A and HLA-B alleles for most subjects in the first cohort. Some IMGT-functional V segments, including TRBV6-2 and TRBV6-3, could not be distinguished by the 87-base-pair reads and were therefore excluded. Roughly uniform sequencing depth across donors was assumed in presence/absence analyses, although this assumption may not hold. The authors suggested that the approach could potentially be extended to other disease states and immunological phenotypes. Compared with equally common non-associated chains, HLA-associated TCR beta chains in a later analysis were more clonally expanded and had lower generation probabilities.

The origin of this receptor is a woman between 40 and 50 years old in good health and CMV-seropositive. Here the chain combines TRBV5-1 and TRBJ2-2; 10 central bases correspond to TRBD1. The sequenced sample was PBMCs. Here the CDR3 is given as CASSLLGTGATGELFF. The DNA sequence is TGCGCCAGCAGCTTGCTCGGGACAGGGGCCACCGGGGAGCTGTTTTTT.